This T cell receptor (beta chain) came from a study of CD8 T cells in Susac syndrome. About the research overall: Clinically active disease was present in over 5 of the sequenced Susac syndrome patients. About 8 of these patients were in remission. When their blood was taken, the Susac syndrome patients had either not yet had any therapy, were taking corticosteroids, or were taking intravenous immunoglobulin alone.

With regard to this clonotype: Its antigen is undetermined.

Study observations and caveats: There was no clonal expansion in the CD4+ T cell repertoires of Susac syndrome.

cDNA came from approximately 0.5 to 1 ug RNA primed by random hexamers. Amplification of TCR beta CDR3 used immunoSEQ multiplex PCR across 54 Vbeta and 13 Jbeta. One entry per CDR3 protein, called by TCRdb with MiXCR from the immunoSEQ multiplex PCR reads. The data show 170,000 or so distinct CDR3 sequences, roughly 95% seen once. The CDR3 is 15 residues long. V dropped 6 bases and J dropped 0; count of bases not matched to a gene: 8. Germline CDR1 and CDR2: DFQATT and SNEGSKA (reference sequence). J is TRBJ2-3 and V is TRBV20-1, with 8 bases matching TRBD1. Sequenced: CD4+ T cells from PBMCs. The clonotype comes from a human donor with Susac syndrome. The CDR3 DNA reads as TGCAGTGCCTACCGCGGGACAGGTAGCACAGATACGCAGTATTTT. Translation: CSAYRGTGSTDTQYF.